The clone carrying this T cell receptor beta chain showed up many times. Time point specified: newly diagnosed GD, antithyroid drugs for less than 3 months. The TCR library was made from RNA that had been extracted from PBMCs in TRIzol. The data belong to a study of regulatory T cells in long-lasting Graves disease. Assembly of TCR beta libraries relied on iRepertoire HTBI primers together with Arm-PCR of CDR3 regions. Each CDR3 protein gets one entry after TCRdb re-called the multiplex PCR reads with MiXCR. The sample records approximately 470,000 distinct CDR3 sequences, under 20% being singletons. These data were likewise used in another study, on T cells in Graves' hyperthyroidism and ophthalmopathy.

The starting material was peripheral blood mononuclear cells (PBMCs), obtained at new diagnosis, from a patient treated with antithyroid drugs. The TCR originated in a man between 35 and 55 years old with Graves disease.

The CDR3 sequence: CASSSGGQGYEQYF. CDR3 coding DNA: TGCGCCAGCAGCTCGGGTGGACAGGGTTACGAGCAGTACTTC. The rearrangement links TRBV5-1 to TRBJ2-7; 8 bases align to TRBD1. Germline CDR1 and CDR2: SGHRS and YFSETQ. The CDR3 extends over 14 amino acids. The trim removed 3 bases at V and 4 bases at J, leaving 6 bases unmatched.